This TCR beta chain was found in a study of blood T cells in healthy people across ages. All donors came from Russia, were Caucasian and healthy, and spanned ages about 6 to 90. Together with a sample-barcoded 5' primer, a J-beta primer mix was included in a second PCR lasting roughly 6 to 12 cycles. CDR3-containing paired-end reads numbering at least 2.5 million came from each sample. TCRdb reprocessed the 5' RACE reads with MiXCR, giving one entry per CDR3 protein. The data contain about 1.1 million distinct CDR3 sequences, around two fifths of them singletons. The junction had 12 bases not matched to a gene; V was cut back by 4 bases and J by 2 bases. Germline V lookup: CDR1 SNHLY, CDR2 FYNNEI. This CDR3 spans 17 amino acids. Study-wide results and limits: Whereas aged donors had fewer naive CD4+ cells, long-lived donors had more of them and higher diversity.

A remark on this clonotype: Its antigen is not identified.

The gene calls are TRBV2 and TRBJ1-1; 8 bases are shared with TRBD1. The sequencing sample was made of blood. This receptor was taken from a man between 18 and 35 years old in good health. The CDR3 sequence is CASSGLGQVRGNTEAFF. The CDR3 nucleotides read TGTGCCAGCAGTGGCTTGGGACAGGTTAGGGGAAACACTGAAGCTTTCTTT.